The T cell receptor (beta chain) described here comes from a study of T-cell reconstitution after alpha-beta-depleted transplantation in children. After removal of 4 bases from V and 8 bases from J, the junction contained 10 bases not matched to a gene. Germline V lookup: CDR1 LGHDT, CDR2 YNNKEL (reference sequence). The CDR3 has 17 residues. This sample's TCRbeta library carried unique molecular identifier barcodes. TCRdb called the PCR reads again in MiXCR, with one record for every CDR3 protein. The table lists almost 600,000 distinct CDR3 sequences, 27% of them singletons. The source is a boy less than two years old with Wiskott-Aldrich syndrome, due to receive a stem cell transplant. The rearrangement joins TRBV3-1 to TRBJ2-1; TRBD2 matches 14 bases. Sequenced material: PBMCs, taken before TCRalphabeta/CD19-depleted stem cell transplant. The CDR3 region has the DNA TGTGCCAGCAGCCTAACCATCGGGACTAGCGGGAGAGATGAGCAGTTCTTC. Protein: CASSLTIGTSGRDEQFF.